One and the same sample provided the 23 T cell receptor beta chains below, sequenced in a study of response to subunit inactivated influenza vaccine. TCRdb independently ran MiXCR on the RT-PCR reads; one entry per CDR3 protein. Of about 520,000 distinct CDR3 sequences in the sample, 11% are singletons; the top ten hold about an eighth. The sample in question was PBMCs from blood, obtained about 40 days after vaccination. These receptor sequences come from a man aged 50 to 60 who received an inactivated influenza vaccine.

In its sample, this clonotype was seen a few times. This sequence joins TRBV12-2 and TRBJ2-1; the tabulated D call, TRBD1, remains unverified against the DNA. TRBV12-2 is labeled a pseudogene. This CDR3 has 15 residues. For the CDR3, the DNA is TGTGCAAGTCGCTTAATCGGACAGGCGAAGAATGAGCAGTTCTTC. Amino acids: CASRLIGQAKNEQFF.

A few counts support this clonotype. The rearrangement joins TRBV5-6 to TRBJ1-1, with a weak D call TRBD1 (5 bases). Germline-derived CDR1 and CDR2 are SGHDT and YYEEEE. V lost 4 bases, J lost 0 bases, and 25 bases lay in between. This CDR3 spans 19 amino acids. The CDR3: CASSILGPRFQTVNTEAFF. CDR3 nucleotide sequence: TGTGCCAGCAGCATATTGGGCCCCCGTTTCCAGACAGTGAACACTGAAGCTTTCTTT.

This clonotype showed up just a few times. The V gene is TRBV10-3, the J gene TRBJ2-5; D is unresolved. The germline CDR1 and CDR2 sequences are ENHRY and SYGVKD. The CDR3 length is 15 residues. V was cut by 0 bases and J by 5 bases, with 13 bases left in between. CDR3: CAISESGSPWETQYF. CDR3 nucleotide sequence: TGTGCCATCAGTGAGTCCGGTTCTCCCTGGGAGACCCAGTACTTC.

The CDR3 DNA reads as TGCAGCGTAGCAATGAGTAGAGGCCAAGAGACCCAGTACTTC. This codes for CSVAMSRGQETQYF. The V call is TRBV29-1, the J call TRBJ2-5; no clear D gene. Trimming took 6 bases from V and 1 from J, leaving 15 bases between them. Looked up from germline, CDR1 is SQVTM and CDR2 is ANQGSEA. The length of the CDR3 is 14 residues.

There are many counts of this clonotype. This sequence joins TRBV2 and TRBJ2-5; 8 bases match TRBD1. V dropped 4 bases and J dropped 5; count of bases not matched to a gene: 0. This CDR3 is 12 amino acids long. Germline V lookup: CDR1 SNHLY, CDR2 FYNNEI. CDR3 sequence reads: CASSGQGETQYF. The DNA for the CDR3 is TGTGCCAGCAGTGGACAGGGGGAGACCCAGTACTTC.

This clonotype showed up many times. V is TRBV5-6 and J is TRBJ2-1; TRBD2 matches at 8 bases. Germline lookup yields CDR1 SGHDT and CDR2 YYEEEE. Trimming at V came to 0 bases and at J to 0 bases, leaving 2 bases not matched to a gene. The CDR3 totals 16 residues. DNA for the CDR3: TGTGCCAGCAGCTTGGCCGGGACTAGCTCCTACAATGAGCAGTTCTTC. Translation: CASSLAGTSSYNEQFF.

The V gene is TRBV5-1, the J gene TRBJ2-1; tentative D call: TRBD1 (6 bases). The CDR3 runs 17 residues. V shed 2 bases and J shed 5 bases, with 20 bases lying between them. Looked up from germline, CDR1 is SGHRS and CDR2 is YFSETQ. The CDR3 nucleotides are TGCGCCAGCAGCTTTAGCCCTAACAGGGCCAGCAACAATGAGCAGTTCTTC. Encoded protein: CASSFSPNRASNNEQFF.

In its sample, this clonotype was seen a few times. The chain recombines TRBV5-6 with TRBJ2-1; perhaps TRBD2 as D (6 bases). CDR1 and CDR2 from the germline V gene are SGHDT and YYEEEE. The CDR3 covers 16 residues. V lost 2 bases to trimming and J lost 0 bases, with 12 bases between them. The DNA for the CDR3 is TGTGCCAGCAGCTTCATCGCGGGAAGCTCCTACAATGAGCAGTTCTTC. Protein sequence: CASSFIAGSSYNEQFF.

There are many counts of this clonotype. This chain uses TRBV27 with TRBJ1-1; D is perhaps TRBD1 (5 bases). This CDR3 has 15 amino acids. The V and J ends lost 0 bases and 1 base respectively, with 9 bases between them. Germline CDR1 MNHEY, CDR2 SMNVEV (reference sequence). CDR3 residues: CASSLSWGRNTEAFF. In DNA, the CDR3 is TGTGCCAGCAGTTTATCGTGGGGGAGGAACACTGAAGCTTTCTTT.

This sequence joins TRBV29-1 and TRBJ1-2; 9 bases are a match to TRBD1. V was pared by 7 bases and J by 0 bases, with 3 bases of the junction left unmatched. CDR3 length equals 13 residues. CDR1 is SQVTM, CDR2 ANQGSEA, per germline. In DNA, the CDR3 is TGCAGCGCGGGACAGGGACCTAACTATGGCTACACCTTC. Its protein product is CSAGQGPNYGYTF.

This chain joins TRBV20-1 and TRBJ1-1; a possible D gene is TRBD1 (6 bases). The CDR3 length is 11 residues. Germline V lookup: CDR1 DFQATT, CDR2 SNEGSKA (reference sequence). The chain's CDR3 is CRATGGTEAFF. CDR3 bases: TGCAGAGCGACAGGTGGCACTGAAGCTTTCTTT.

This clonotype was counted a few times. The CDR3 DNA reads as TGCAGCGTCCAGGGGACAGTCGTCACCGGGGAGCTGTTTTTT. Its protein product is CSVQGTVVTGELFF. The rearrangement uses TRBV29-1 and TRBJ2-2; 7 bases map to TRBD1. Germline CDR1 is SQVTM and CDR2 is ANQGSEA. This CDR3 comprises 14 residues. V lost 6 bases and J lost 4; bases outside the gene matches: 8.

The CDR3 region has the DNA TGTGCCACCCGATTAGGGCCCCTGGGCACTGAAGCTTTCTTT. Protein: CATRLGPLGTEAFF. This chain links TRBV10-3 with TRBJ1-1, with D unresolved. CDR3 size: 14 residues. Germline loops: CDR1 ENHRY, CDR2 SYGVKD. The V end was cut by 10 bases, the J end by 4 bases, with 19 bases between.

The chain joins TRBV6-1 to TRBJ2-7; TRBD1 matches 8 bases. CDR1 is MNHNS and CDR2 is SASEGT in the germline V gene. V lost 5 bases and J lost 2; bases outside the gene matches: 8. This CDR3 is built from 15 residues. CDR3: CASSRSEQGAYEQYF. The DNA of the CDR3 is TGTGCCAGCAGTCGTTCGGAACAGGGGGCCTACGAGCAGTACTTC.

This clonotype was seen a few times. The chain uses TRBV12-3 or TRBV12-4 and TRBJ2-3; no clear D. The V end lost 7 bases, the J end lost 0 bases, and 14 bases lay between the germline ends. The CDR3 consists of 15 residues. The CDR3 DNA reads TGTGCCAGCACCCAACGGCGTTCTAGCACAGATACGCAGTATTTT. Translated: CASTQRRSSTDTQYF.

The chain combines TRBV7-2 with TRBJ1-5, with D maybe TRBD1 (5 bases). CDR1 is SGHTA and CDR2 is FQGNSA in the germline V gene. Between the trimmed V and J ends, which lost 0 bases and 4 bases, there was a span of 7 bases. CDR3 length: 14 residues. Here the CDR3 reads CASSLARENQPQHF. CDR3 DNA sequence: TGTGCCAGCAGCTTAGCCAGGGAAAATCAGCCCCAGCATTTT.

This clonotype was counted a few times. The J gene is TRBJ2-1, the V gene TRBV6-2 or TRBV6-3; 9 nucleotides line up with TRBD2. Germline CDR1 and CDR2: MNHEY and SVGEGT. This CDR3 spans 18 amino acids. The V gene end was trimmed by 3 bases and the J gene end by 0 bases; junction bases not matched to a gene: 9. The CDR3 DNA reads as TGTGCCAGCAGTTATTTCCCTAGCGGGGTGAGCTCCTACAATGAGCAGTTCTTC. As protein: CASSYFPSGVSSYNEQFF.

This clonotype has a handful of counts. The chain carries TRBV6-2 or TRBV6-3 and TRBJ2-5; possible D gene TRBD2, 6 bases. Germline-derived CDR1 and CDR2 are MNHEY and SVGEGT. With 5 bases removed from V and 0 bases from J, the gap between germline ends came to 31 bases. The length of the CDR3 is 21 residues. The CDR3, as DNA: TGTGCCAGCAGTCCCGGACACGCATCGGGACTCCCGGGCTCCTACCAAGAGACCCAGTACTTC. Protein: CASSPGHASGLPGSYQETQYF.

This sequence joins TRBV25-1 and TRBJ2-2; TRBD2 aligns across 8 bases. After removal of 3 bases from V and 4 bases from J, the junction contained 16 bases not matched to a gene. Germline lookup yields CDR1 MGHDK and CDR2 SYGVNS. The CDR3 is 19 amino acids. CDR3 sequence (DNA): TGTGCCAGCAGTGACCACGGGGGGGGCGGGAACCGTGGCACCGGGGAGCTGTTTTTT. Translated, it gives CASSDHGGGGNRGTGELFF. The full variable domain, with the rest looked up from reference TRBV25-1 and TRBJ2-2, is EADIYQTPRYLVIGTGKKITLECSQTMGHDKMYWYQQDPGMELHLIHYSYGVNSTEKGDLSSESTVSRIRTEHFPLTLESARPSHTSQYLCASSDHGGGGNRGTGELFFGEGSRLTVL.

Ten or more counts support this clonotype. This chain uses TRBV6-5 with TRBJ2-1; D possibly matches TRBD1 or TRBD2 (7 bases each). The V end lost 4 bases, the J end lost 6 bases, and 19 bases lay between the germline ends. The CDR3 loop spans 16 amino acids. The germline gives CDR1 MNHEY, CDR2 SVGAGI. CDR3 protein: CASSLSQGGLGNEQFF. In DNA form, the CDR3 reads TGTGCCAGCAGTTTATCCCAGGGGGGGCTAGGCAATGAGCAGTTCTTC.

V usage is TRBV4-3 and J usage is TRBJ2-3, with D tentatively TRBD1 or TRBD2 (5 bases each). This CDR3 region has 16 residues. The V end was cut by 0 bases, the J end by 6 bases, with 16 bases between. Germline V gives CDR1 LGHNA, CDR2 YSLEER. The CDR3 is CASSQDPGPWGDTQYF. For the CDR3, the DNA is TGCGCCAGCAGCCAAGACCCGGGACCGTGGGGTGATACGCAGTATTTT.

This clonotype was seen a few times. The V call is TRBV7-2, the J call TRBJ2-7, with 7 bases aligning to TRBD1. The CDR3 covers 14 residues. From germline, CDR1 is SGHTA and CDR2 FQGNSA. The V and J ends lost 2 bases and 4 bases, in that order; junction bases with no gene match: 5. The DNA of the CDR3 is TGTGCCAGCAGCTTAACCCGGGACAGATACGAGCAGTACTTC. Protein sequence: CASSLTRDRYEQYF.

The V call is TRBV20-1, the J call TRBJ1-1; D is ambiguous. Germline loops: CDR1 DFQATT, CDR2 SNEGSKA (reference sequence). The CDR3 covers 12 residues. V was clipped by 2 bases and J by 0 bases, with 4 bases between them. The CDR3 spells CSARNLNTEAFF. CDR3 nucleotide sequence: TGCAGTGCTAGAAACCTGAACACTGAAGCTTTCTTT.